This T cell receptor beta chain appears in the sequencing data of a study of cytomegalovirus exposure and HLA in healthy donors. This clone was detected only a few times. Its antigen remains unidentified. The CDR3 sequence is 13 residues long. CDR1 and CDR2 (germline): SGHRS, YFSETQ. V was trimmed by 1 base and J by 7 bases, leaving 11 bases between them. General study findings and limits: In a later analysis, the majority of CMV-associated beta chains seemingly showed HLA restriction. In an earlier analysis, about 87% or about 30%: the productive usage of most TCR beta V segments.

Use of 60 Vbeta and 13 Jbeta primers characterized the PCR. TCRdb keeps only in-frame clones here, not all; method: immunoSEQ multiplex PCR. This sample has 100,000 to 150,000 clones, with roughly 15% found just once. The sequence came from a female donor in good health and CMV-seropositive. The material sequenced was PBMCs. The chain carries TRBV5-1 and TRBJ1-2; D not resolved. Here the CDR3 reads CASSLTDPSGYTF. DNA for the CDR3: TGCGCCAGCAGCTTGACAGACCCGAGTGGCTACACCTTC.